The entry that follows covers one T cell receptor (beta chain) sequence. Its specificity is unknown. This PCR relied on a set of 60 Vbeta primers and 13 Jbeta primers. This table comes from immunoSEQ multiplex PCR, and its TCRdb copy is limited to in-frame clones, with some not included. The listing records 75,000 to 95,000 clones. Germline values: CDR1 MNHEY, CDR2 SVGAGI. The junction had 4 bases not matched to a gene; V was cut back by 4 bases and J by 6 bases. The CDR3 sequence is 13 residues long. The data derive from a study of cytomegalovirus exposure and HLA in healthy donors. The study, taken as a whole, reports: The listing of roughly 160 TCR beta chains classed them as cytomegalovirus-associated. Per published accounts, TCR beta sequences correctly predicted the HLA-A and HLA-B alleles of most subjects.

The sample comprised PBMCs. The chain is built from TRBV6-5 and TRBJ1-2, with TRBD1 matching over 8 bases. The clonotype was recovered from a girl aged 5 to 17 in good health and CMV-seropositive. CDR3 sequence (DNA): TGTGCCAGCAGTTGGACAGGGTTGGATGGCTACACCTTC. Amino acid sequence: CASSWTGLDGYTF.